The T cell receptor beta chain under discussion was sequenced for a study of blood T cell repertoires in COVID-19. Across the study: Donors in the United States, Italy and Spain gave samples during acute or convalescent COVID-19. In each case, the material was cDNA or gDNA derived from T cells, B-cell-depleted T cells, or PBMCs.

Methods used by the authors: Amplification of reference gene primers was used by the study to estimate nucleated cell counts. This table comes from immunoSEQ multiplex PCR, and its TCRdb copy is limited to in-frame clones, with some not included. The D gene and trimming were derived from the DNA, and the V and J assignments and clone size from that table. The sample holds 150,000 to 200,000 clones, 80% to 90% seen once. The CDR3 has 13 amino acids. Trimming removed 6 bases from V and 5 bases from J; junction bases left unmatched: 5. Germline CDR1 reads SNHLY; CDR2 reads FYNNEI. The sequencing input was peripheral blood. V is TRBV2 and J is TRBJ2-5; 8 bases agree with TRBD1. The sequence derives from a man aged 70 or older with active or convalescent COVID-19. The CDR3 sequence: CASRAGGAETQYF. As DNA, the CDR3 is TGTGCCAGCAGAGCAGGGGGCGCGGAGACCCAGTACTTC.